This T cell receptor beta chain is from a study of T cell responses to AZD1222 COVID-19 vaccine (dated by TCRdb to the early 2020s). With regard to the full study: A total of just over 230 trial participants underwent TCR sequencing, of whom 200 to 220 had received two doses of AZD1222 and around 25 had received two doses of the MenACWY control vaccine. Trial participants were enrolled by age into 18-55, 56-69 and 70-plus year subgroups, with around 150, 28 and 57 TCR-sequenced participants respectively. Study-level results and caveats: After two AZD1222 doses, spike-specific TCR breadth and depth were significantly higher than at day 0 and than in MenACWY recipients. CD4 TCRs associated with the vaccine covered the entire spike protein, and the dominant responses were in regions 160-218 and 743-854. Conclusions about previously exposed vaccinees are limited, since just five or six AZD1222 recipients were seropositive for SARS-CoV-2 at baseline. Reportedly, close to half of the unique spike-specific TCRs recognized epitopes lying outside the regions that are mutated in the B.1.351 and B.1.1.7 variants. Because no day 14 peak-response samples were available, the repertoires could be characterized only after the peak T cell response. Participants were mostly white British and included more females than males, and it was suggested by the authors that clonal diversity may have been underestimated. In the small 56-69-year group, the increase in depth fell short of significance, most likely because of low power.

The CDR3 regions of human TCRbeta chains were subjected to immunosequencing. For the original study's pipeline: TCRs in the repertoires were compared against a reference library of SARS-CoV-2-specific TCRs that had been generated with the MIRA antigen-specificity platform. Breadth meant the fraction of unique TCRs that were SARS-CoV-2-associated, whereas depth meant the fraction of total T cells that were SARS-CoV-2-associated. Each spike-specific TCR was assigned to its reactive spike region and to a CD4 or CD8 class using the MIRA data. Log10-transformed breadth and depth values were compared by one-way ANOVA with Sidak's multiple comparisons tests. TCRdb limited this immuneACCESS table to in-frame rearrangements with V and J called. A share of clones is missing; checked studies link under half to unresolved V genes, and the rest is unexplained. Clone size and V and J calls were adopted from that table, with D and trimming inferred from the DNA. For this sample there are some 180,000 clones; 85% to 95% appear just once. The leading ten clones occupy approximately 1.8% of the sample.

Points on this clone: Its antigen has not been determined. Per-nucleotide qualities are absent, and no much larger clonotype sits a single base away.

Interpreted using the paper, the time point label stands for: about 28 days (+/-7) after the second vaccine dose. AZD1222 recipients whose second dose came at about 4 weeks and those whose second dose came at about 12 weeks were combined into one group, since spike-specific TCR depth and breadth did not differ between the two schedules. Vaccinee samples were obtained from the UK trials COV001 and COV002, which included a single-blind randomized controlled phase 2/3 trial of AZD1222 (ChAdOx1 nCoV-19) in healthy adults. Trial participant PBMC samples were collected at day 0 and day 28 after the second dose for TCRbeta chain sequencing. For this chain, trimming is 6 bases at the V end and 2 bases at the J end, and the number of junction bases without a gene match is 10. The germline V gene yields SGHRS for CDR1 and YFSETQ for CDR2. The CDR3 has 16 amino acids, counting the end cysteine and phenylalanine. The DNA shown is the 48-base CDR3, in frame from base 1.

The input for sequencing was peripheral blood, taken 28 days after the second AZD1222 dose. The rearrangement joined TRBV5-1 to TRBJ2-2; 7 bases in the junction line up with TRBD1. The sequence was obtained from an adult who received the AZD1222 COVID-19 vaccine. The CDR3 corresponds to CASKLLGQDNTGELFF. The DNA is as follows: TGCGCCAGCAAACTATTAGGACAGGATAACACCGGGGAGCTGTTTTTT. Outside the CDR3, residues come from the reference TRBV5-1 and TRBJ2-2 proteins, so the full variable domain is: KAGVTQTPRYLIKTRGQQVTLSCSPISGHRSVSWYQQTPGQGLQFLFEYFSETQRNKGNFPGRFSGRQFSNSRSEMNVSTLELGDSALYLCASKLLGQDNTGELFFGEGSRLTVL.